This T cell receptor (beta chain) was recovered during a study of technical replicates of blood from several donors. Profiling relied on immunoSEQ multiplex PCR, and the TCRdb table lists in-frame clones only, not all of them. There are roughly 100,000 clones in the sample; about 95% occur only once, and 0.3% to 0.45% lies in the top ten. The CDR3 sequence is 14 residues long. V lost 2 bases and J lost 5; bases outside the gene matches: 4. Germline CDR1 reads MNHEY; CDR2 reads SVGAGI. The sample comprised T cells isolated from PBMCs. This TCR was recovered from a human donor in good health. This chain uses TRBV6-5 with TRBJ2-7; 9 nucleotides agree with TRBD1. The CDR3 coding sequence is TGTGCCAGCAGTTACCAGGGACAGGGCCACGAGCAGTACTTC. Its protein is CASSYQGQGHEQYF.